This T cell receptor beta chain originates from a study of shared clonotypes between healthy human individuals. Sequencing used immunoSEQ multiplex PCR; TCRdb keeps in-frame clones, though not all of them. The table records around 1.9 million clones, just under 95% of them present only once. V gave up 7 bases and J gave up 7 bases; unmatched junction bases: 9. This CDR3 contains 14 residues. The germline V gene encodes CDR1 SNHLY and CDR2 FYNNEI. CD45RO-negative, CCR7-selected cells formed the naive CD8 fraction, which excluded terminally differentiated effector memory CD45RA+ cells. Sequencing used naive CD8+ T cells from PBMCs. The chain is built from TRBV2 and TRBJ1-2, with 10 bases fitting TRBD1. This receptor was identified in a man aged 18 to 29 in good health. Some clones in this sample may be carry-over from other donors' samples. The CDR3 region has the DNA TGTGCCAGCACCGGGACAGGGGCCCTCTTTGGCTACACCTTC. Encoded protein: CASTGTGALFGYTF.